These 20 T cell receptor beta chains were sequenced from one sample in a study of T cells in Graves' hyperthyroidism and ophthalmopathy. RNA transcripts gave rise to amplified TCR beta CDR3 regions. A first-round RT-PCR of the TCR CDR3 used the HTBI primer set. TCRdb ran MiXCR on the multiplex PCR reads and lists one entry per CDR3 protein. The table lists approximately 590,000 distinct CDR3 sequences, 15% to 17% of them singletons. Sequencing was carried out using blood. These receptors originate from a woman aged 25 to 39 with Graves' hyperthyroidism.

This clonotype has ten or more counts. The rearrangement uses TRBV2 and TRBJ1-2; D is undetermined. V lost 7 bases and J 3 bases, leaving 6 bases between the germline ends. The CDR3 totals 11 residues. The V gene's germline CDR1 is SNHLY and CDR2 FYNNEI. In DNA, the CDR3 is TGTGCCAGCAAGGCGGACTATGGCTACACCTTC. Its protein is CASKADYGYTF. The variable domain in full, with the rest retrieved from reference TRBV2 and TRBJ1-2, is EPEVTQTPSHQVTQMGQEVILRCVPISNHLYFYWYRQILGQKVEFLVSFYNNEISEKSEIFDDQFSVERPDGSNFTLKIRSTKLEDSAMYFCASKADYGYTFGSGTRLTVV.

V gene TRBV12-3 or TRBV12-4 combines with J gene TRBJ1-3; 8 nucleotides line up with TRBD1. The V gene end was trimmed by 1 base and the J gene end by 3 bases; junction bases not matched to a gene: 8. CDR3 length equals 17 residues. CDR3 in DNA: TGTGCCAGCAGTTTAGGGACAGGGTCCGTCGGTGGAAACACCATATATTTT. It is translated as CASSLGTGSVGGNTIYF.

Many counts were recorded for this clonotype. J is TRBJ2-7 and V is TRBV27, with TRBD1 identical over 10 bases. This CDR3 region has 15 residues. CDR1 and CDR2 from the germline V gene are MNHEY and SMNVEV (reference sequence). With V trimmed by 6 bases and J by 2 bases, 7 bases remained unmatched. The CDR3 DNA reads TGTGCCAGCAGGAACCCGGGACAGGGGACCTACGAGCAGTACTTC. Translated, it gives CASRNPGQGTYEQYF.

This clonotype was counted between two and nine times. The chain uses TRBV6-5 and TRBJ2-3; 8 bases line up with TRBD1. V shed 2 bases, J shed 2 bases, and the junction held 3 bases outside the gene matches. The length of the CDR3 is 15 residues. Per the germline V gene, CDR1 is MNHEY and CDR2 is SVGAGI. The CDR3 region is CASSYVGQVTDTQYF. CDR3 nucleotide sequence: TGTGCCAGCAGTTACGTGGGACAGGTCACAGATACGCAGTATTTT.

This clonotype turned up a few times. The CDR3 bases are TGCGCCAGCAGGGAGACAGGGGGATCCTACAATGAGCAGTTCTTC. Protein product: CASRETGGSYNEQFF. This chain joins TRBV5-1 and TRBJ2-1; 9 bases map to TRBD1. The germline CDR1 and CDR2 sequences are SGHRS and YFSETQ. The ends lost 5 bases at V and 1 base at J; junction bases unmatched: 4. The CDR3 consists of 15 residues. Filled out from reference TRBV5-1 and TRBJ2-1, the complete variable domain reads KAGVTQTPRYLIKTRGQQVTLSCSPISGHRSVSWYQQTPGQGLQFLFEYFSETQRNKGNFPGRFSGRQFSNSRSEMNVSTLELGDSALYLCASRETGGSYNEQFFGPGTRLTVL.

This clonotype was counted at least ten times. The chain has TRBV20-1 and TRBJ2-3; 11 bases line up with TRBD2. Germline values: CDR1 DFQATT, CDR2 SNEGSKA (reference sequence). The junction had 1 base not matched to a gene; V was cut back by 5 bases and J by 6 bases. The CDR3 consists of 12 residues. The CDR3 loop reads CSAPSGRDTQYF. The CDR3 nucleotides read TGCAGTGCTCCTAGCGGGAGGGATACGCAGTATTTT.

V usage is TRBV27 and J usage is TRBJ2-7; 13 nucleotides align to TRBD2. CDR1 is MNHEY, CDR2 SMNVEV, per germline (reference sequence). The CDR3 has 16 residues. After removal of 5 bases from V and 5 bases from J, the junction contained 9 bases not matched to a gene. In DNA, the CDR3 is TGTGCCAGCAGTACACGGACTAGCGGGAGCCCCCACGAGCAGTACTTC. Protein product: CASSTRTSGSPHEQYF.

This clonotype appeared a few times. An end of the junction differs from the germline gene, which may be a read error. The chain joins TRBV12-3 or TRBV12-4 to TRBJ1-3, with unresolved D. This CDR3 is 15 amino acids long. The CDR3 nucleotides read TGTGCCAGCAGTTTACACCCTAACTCTGGATACACCATATATTTT. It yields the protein CASSLHPNSGYTIYF.

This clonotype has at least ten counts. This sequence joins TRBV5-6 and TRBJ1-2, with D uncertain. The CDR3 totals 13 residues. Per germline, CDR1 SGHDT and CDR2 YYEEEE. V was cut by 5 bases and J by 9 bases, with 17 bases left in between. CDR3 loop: CASSWMRTESYTF. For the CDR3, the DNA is TGTGCCAGCAGTTGGATGAGGACGGAGAGCTACACCTTC. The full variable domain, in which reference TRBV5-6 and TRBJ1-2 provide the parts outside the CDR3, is DAGVTQSPTHLIKTRGQQVTLRCSPKSGHDTVSWYQQALGQGPQFIFQYYEEEERQRGNFPDRFSGHQFPNYSSELNVNALLLGDSALYLCASSWMRTESYTFGSGTRLTVV.

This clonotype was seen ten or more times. CDR3 sequence: CASSYQETYNEQFF. The CDR3 DNA sequence: TGTGCCAGCAGCTACCAGGAGACCTACAATGAGCAGTTCTTC. The genes are TRBV11-2 and TRBJ2-1, with D unresolved. The germline V gene has CDR1 SGHAT and CDR2 FQNNGV. This CDR3 contains 14 residues. Trimming took off 4 bases at V and 2 bases at J, with 9 bases between the two ends.

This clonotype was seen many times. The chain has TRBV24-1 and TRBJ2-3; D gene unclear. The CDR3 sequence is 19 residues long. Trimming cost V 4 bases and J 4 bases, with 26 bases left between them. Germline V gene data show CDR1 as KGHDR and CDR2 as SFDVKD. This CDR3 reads CATSDPIASQHFQADTQYF. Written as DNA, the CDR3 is TGTGCCACCAGTGACCCAATCGCTAGTCAGCATTTTCAGGCAGATACGCAGTATTTT.

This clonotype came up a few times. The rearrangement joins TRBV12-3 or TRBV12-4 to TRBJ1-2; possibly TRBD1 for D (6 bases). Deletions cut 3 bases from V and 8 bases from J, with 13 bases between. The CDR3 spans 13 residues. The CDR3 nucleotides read TGTGCCAGCAGTTTGGGGGGGCTGCTAGGCTACACCTTC. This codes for CASSLGGLLGYTF.

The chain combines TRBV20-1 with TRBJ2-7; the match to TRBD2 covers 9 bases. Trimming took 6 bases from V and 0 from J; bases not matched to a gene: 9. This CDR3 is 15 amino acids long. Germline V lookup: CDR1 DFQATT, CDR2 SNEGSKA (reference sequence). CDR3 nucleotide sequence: TGCAGTGCCTCGAGACTAGCGGACCTCTCCTACGAGCAGTACTTC. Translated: CSASRLADLSYEQYF.

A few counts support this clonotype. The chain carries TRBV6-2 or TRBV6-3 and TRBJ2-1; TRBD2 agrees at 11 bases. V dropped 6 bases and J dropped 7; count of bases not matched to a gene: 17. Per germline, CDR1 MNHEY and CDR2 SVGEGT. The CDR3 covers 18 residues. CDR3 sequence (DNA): TGTGCCAGCAGAGCATCTGGGACTAGCGGAGCTCCCTTAAATGAGCAGTTCTTC. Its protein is CASRASGTSGAPLNEQFF.

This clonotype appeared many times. CDR3 protein: CASSIGTGGNTEAFF. CDR3 in DNA: TGCGCCAGCAGCATTGGGACAGGGGGGAACACTGAAGCTTTCTTT. The rearrangement uses TRBV5-1 and TRBJ1-1; TRBD1 matches at 11 bases. The CDR3 covers 15 residues. Germline V CDR1 and CDR2: SGHRS, YFSETQ. The V and J ends lost 4 bases and 1 base, in that order; junction bases with no gene match: 3.

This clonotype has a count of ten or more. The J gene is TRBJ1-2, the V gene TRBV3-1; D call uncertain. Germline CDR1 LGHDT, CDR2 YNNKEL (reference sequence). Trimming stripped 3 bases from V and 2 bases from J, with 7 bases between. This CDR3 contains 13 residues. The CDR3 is CASSHRGNYGYTF. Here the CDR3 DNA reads TGTGCCAGCAGCCATCGGGGAAACTATGGCTACACCTTC.

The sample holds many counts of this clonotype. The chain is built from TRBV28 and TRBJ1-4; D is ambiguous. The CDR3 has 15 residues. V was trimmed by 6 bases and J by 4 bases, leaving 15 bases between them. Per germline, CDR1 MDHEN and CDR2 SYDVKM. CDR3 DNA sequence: TGTGCCAGCAGACGCGCCCGGACTCGTAATGAAAAACTGTTTTTT. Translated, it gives CASRRARTRNEKLFF.

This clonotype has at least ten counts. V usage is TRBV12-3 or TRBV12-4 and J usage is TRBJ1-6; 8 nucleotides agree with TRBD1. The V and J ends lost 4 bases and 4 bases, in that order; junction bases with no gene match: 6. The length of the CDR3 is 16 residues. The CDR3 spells CASSSGGNVYNSPLHF. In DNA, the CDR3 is TGTGCCAGCAGTTCAGGGGGCAATGTGTATAATTCACCCCTCCACTTT.

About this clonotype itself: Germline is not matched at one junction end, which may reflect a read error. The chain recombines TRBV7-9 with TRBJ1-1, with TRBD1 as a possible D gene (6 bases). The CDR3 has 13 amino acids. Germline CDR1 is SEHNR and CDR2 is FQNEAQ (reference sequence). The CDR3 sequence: CASRLGTSGEAFF. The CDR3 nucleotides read TGTGCCAGCAGGTTAGGGACAAGTGGTGAAGCTTTCTTT. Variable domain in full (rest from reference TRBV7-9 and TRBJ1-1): DTGVSQNPRHKITKRGQNVTFRCDPISEHNRLYWYRQTLGQGPEFLTYFQNEAQLEKSRLLSDRFSAERPKGSFSTLEIQRTEQGDSAMYLCASRLGTSGEAFFGQGTRLTVV.

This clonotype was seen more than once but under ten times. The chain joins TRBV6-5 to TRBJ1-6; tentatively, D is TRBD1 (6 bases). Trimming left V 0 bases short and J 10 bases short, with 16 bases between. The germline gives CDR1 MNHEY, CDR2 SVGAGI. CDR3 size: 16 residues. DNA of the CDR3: TGTGCCAGCAGTTACTCGGGGGCCCCCCTCGGATCACCCCTCCACTTT. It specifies CASSYSGAPLGSPLHF.